These 32 T cell receptor beta chains originate from one sample sequenced in a study of neurological immune-mediated disorders. One entry per CDR3 protein, called by TCRdb with MiXCR from the 5' RACE reads. The data hold approximately 89,000 distinct CDR3 sequences, with over 10% observed a single time. Noted time point: longitudinal time-point 2. Sequencing was performed on PBMCs. The receptor source for this set is a female donor with HTLV-1-associated myelopathy (HAM/TSP).

This clonotype was counted many times. The chain has TRBV9 and TRBJ1-5; possibly TRBD1 for D (6 bases). Germline V gene data show CDR1 as SGDLS and CDR2 as YYNGEE. Between the trimmed V and J ends, which lost 3 bases and 7 bases, there was a span of 17 bases. The length of the CDR3 is 15 residues. Here the CDR3 reads CASSAGQGLKQPQHF. The CDR3 bases are TGTGCCAGCAGCGCTGGGCAGGGGCTCAAACAGCCCCAGCATTTT.

Many counts were recorded for this clonotype. At one boundary the junction diverges from the germline segment, which might be a read error. This rearrangement joins TRBV15 to TRBJ2-3, with 7 nucleotides matching TRBD1. This CDR3 is built from 16 residues. CDR1 and CDR2 (germline): LNHNV, YYDKDF (reference sequence). The CDR3 DNA is TGTGCTACCAGCAGGAAACTGACAGGGAGCACAGATACGCAGTATTTT. Its protein is CATSRKLTGSTDTQYF. Using reference TRBV15 and TRBJ2-3 for the parts outside the CDR3, the full variable domain is DAMVIQNPRYQVTQFGKPVTLSCSQTLNHNVMYWYQQKSSQAPKLLFHYYDKDFNNEADTPDNFQSRRPNTSFCFLDIRSPGLGDTAMYLCATSRKLTGSTDTQYFGPGTRLTVL.

This clonotype was seen at least ten times. The chain links TRBV4-1 to TRBJ1-4; 10 bases fit TRBD1. Germline V lookup: CDR1 MGHRA, CDR2 YSYEKL. V dropped 3 bases and J dropped 4; count of bases not matched to a gene: 5. This CDR3 region has 16 residues. CDR3 sequence (DNA): TGCGCCAGCAGCCAGCGGACAGGGGGTCTTAATGAAAAACTGTTTTTT. It codes for CASSQRTGGLNEKLFF.

This rearrangement joins TRBV7-9 to TRBJ2-6; D is possibly TRBD2 (5 bases). The V end lost 5 bases, the J end lost 0 bases, and 8 bases lay between the germline ends. This CDR3 is built from 15 residues. Germline-derived CDR1 and CDR2 are SEHNR and FQNEAQ (reference sequence). The CDR3 DNA is TGTGCCAGCAGCCTGGCGGGCTCTGGGGCCAACGTCCTGACTTTC. Translation: CASSLAGSGANVLTF.

Many counts were recorded for this clonotype. The CDR3 spells CASRPSGGATDTQYF. The CDR3 DNA follows: TGTGCCAGCAGGCCCAGCGGGGGGGCAACAGATACGCAGTATTTT. The rearrangement uses TRBV7-2 and TRBJ2-3; 10 nucleotides line up with TRBD2. The germline CDR1 and CDR2 sequences are SGHTA and FQGNSA. V was clipped by 6 bases and J by 3 bases; unmatched bases: 6. The CDR3 runs 15 residues.

This clonotype was observed a single time. Since a much larger clone is just one base distant, this may be a read error. V is TRBV20-1 and J is TRBJ2-7, with a tentative D call TRBD2 (5 bases). Germline-derived CDR1 and CDR2 are DFQATT and SNEGSKA (reference sequence). This CDR3 contains 11 residues. DNA for the CDR3: TGCAGTACTAGGTCCGACTACGAGCAGTACTTC. It translates to CSTRSDYEQYF.

J is TRBJ2-1 and V is TRBV6-5; 9 nucleotides line up with TRBD1. This CDR3 is built from 15 residues. CDR1 MNHEY and CDR2 SVGAGI come from the germline V gene. The junction had 8 bases not matched to a gene; V was cut back by 5 bases and J by 6 bases. CDR3 amino acids: CASSTGTGPFNEQFF. The CDR3 bases are TGTGCCAGCAGTACCGGGACAGGGCCTTTCAATGAGCAGTTCTTC.

At least ten counts were recorded for this clonotype. The chain couples TRBV5-1 to TRBJ2-1; a possible D gene is TRBD1 (6 bases). This CDR3 is 13 amino acids long. V was shortened by 8 bases and J by 8 bases, with 17 bases between the two germline ends. The germline CDR1 and CDR2 sequences are SGHRS and YFSETQ. The CDR3 bases are TGCGCCAGTCAGGGGACGGTTGTTCATGAGCAGTTCTTC. It is translated as CASQGTVVHEQFF.

About this clonotype: A much larger clone differs by one base, so this may be a read error. This CDR3 is CASSYLRGGQETKYF. The CDR3 nucleotides are TGTGCCAGCAGTTACTTGCGGGGGGGACAAGAGACCAAGTACTTC. The V and J genes are TRBV27 and TRBJ2-5, with 9 bases lining up with TRBD2. CDR1 and CDR2 from the germline V gene are MNHEY and SMNVEV (reference sequence). The CDR3 covers 15 residues.

In its sample, this clonotype was seen many times. The chain recombines TRBV5-1 with TRBJ2-2, with 7 bases fitting TRBD1. The CDR3 runs 15 residues. The germline V gene encodes CDR1 SGHRS and CDR2 YFSETQ. Unmatched junction bases numbered 11, after V lost 6 bases and J lost 6 bases. CDR3 protein: CASKIFRTGAGELFF. The CDR3 DNA follows: TGCGCCAGCAAGATTTTTCGGACAGGAGCCGGGGAGCTGTTTTTT.

This clonotype was recorded many times. The rearrangement joins TRBV28 to TRBJ2-7, with D unclear. Looked up from germline, CDR1 is MDHEN and CDR2 is SYDVKM. Trimming removed 8 bases at V and 0 bases at J, with 11 bases between. This CDR3 is 13 amino acids long. In DNA, the CDR3 is TGTGCCAGCCTCTCCAATCTCTCCTACGAGCAGTACTTC. Translation: CASLSNLSYEQYF.

As to this clonotype: The junction does not match germline at one end; this may be a read error. The chain has TRBV3-1 and TRBJ2-1; D is possibly TRBD1 (6 bases). The CDR3 contains 16 residues. Germline CDR1 LGHDT, CDR2 YNNKEL (reference sequence). CDR3 sequence (DNA): TGTGCCAACAGCCTTTTCGGACAGCGAGGCTACAATGAGCAGTTCTTC. As protein: CANSLFGQRGYNEQFF.

This clonotype was observed at least ten times. The chain is built from TRBV9 and TRBJ2-7; D not resolved. The germline CDR1 and CDR2 sequences are SGDLS and YYNGEE. This CDR3 spans 16 amino acids. The germline V and J ends were trimmed by 3 bases and 0 bases, with 16 bases remaining between them. CDR3 DNA: TGTGCCAGCAGCGGGGAAGCTAAGTCAAGCTCCTACGAGCAGTACTTC. This gives the protein CASSGEAKSSSYEQYF.

This clonotype was observed many times. One end of the junction does not line up with germline, which may come from a read error. The chain uses TRBV7-8 and TRBJ2-4; 10 nucleotides align to TRBD2. The CDR3 is 12 residues long. CDR1 is SGHVS, CDR2 FQNEAQ, per germline. CDR3 coding DNA: TGTGCCAGCAGCTTAGTTGAGCGGGGGGGTCTCTTT. Residues: CASSLVERGGLF.

This clonotype has at least ten counts. This rearrangement joins TRBV7-2 to TRBJ2-2; no definite D call. The CDR3 consists of 14 residues. The V end lost 5 bases, the J end lost 6 bases, and 13 bases lay between the germline ends. From germline, CDR1 is SGHTA and CDR2 FQGNSA. The CDR3 protein is CASSPGPRAGELFF. The CDR3 nucleotides are TGTGCCAGCAGCCCCGGTCCTCGCGCCGGGGAGCTGTTTTTT.

This clonotype appeared many times. The chain links TRBV5-1 to TRBJ2-7; 11 positions match TRBD2. The CDR3 contains 16 residues. CDR1 and CDR2 from the germline V gene are SGHRS and YFSETQ. J lost 4 bases, V lost 4 bases, and 10 bases had no gene match. CDR3 nucleotides: TGCGCCAGCAGCGGTGCGGGGACTAGCGGTGATTACGAGCAGTACTTC. It yields the protein CASSGAGTSGDYEQYF.

Turning to this clonotype: Since a much larger clone is just one base distant, this may be a read error. This chain connects TRBV9 to TRBJ2-1; D remains unclear. Germline V gene sequence: CDR1 SGDLS, CDR2 YYNGEE. CDR3 length: 12 residues. CDR3 sequence reads: CASSVDDNEEFF. The CDR3 nucleotides are TGTGCCAGCAGCGTAGACGACAATGAGGAGTTCTTC.

V and J are TRBV20-1 and TRBJ2-3; no firm D call. This CDR3 spans 14 amino acids. Germline-derived CDR1 and CDR2 are DFQATT and SNEGSKA (reference sequence). Trimming cost V 5 bases and J 4 bases, with 16 bases left between them. CDR3 amino acids: CSASPGPKPDTQYF. The CDR3 coding sequence is TGCAGTGCTTCACCTGGGCCCAAACCAGATACGCAGTATTTT.

This clonotype was observed at least ten times. CDR3 region: CASSQVLMSRGYTF. The CDR3 nucleotides read TGCGCCAGCAGCCAAGTGTTAATGAGTAGGGGCTACACCTTC. This chain connects TRBV4-1 to TRBJ1-2; D remains ambiguous. Trimming removed 1 base at V and 8 bases at J, with 14 bases between. The CDR3 is made up of 14 amino acids. Germline V lookup: CDR1 MGHRA, CDR2 YSYEKL.

This clonotype was counted ten times or more. The rearrangement uses TRBV12-3 or TRBV12-4 and TRBJ2-7, with a tentative D call TRBD1 (6 bases). V gave up 8 bases and J gave up 5 bases, with 16 bases separating them. The CDR3 length is 13 residues. The chain's CDR3 is CASASQGLHEQYF. CDR3 bases: TGTGCCAGCGCGTCACAGGGTCTCCACGAGCAGTACTTC.

The chain carries TRBV20-1 and TRBJ1-4; the D is unclear. Trimming removed 3 bases at V and 3 bases at J, with 11 bases between. CDR1 is DFQATT, CDR2 SNEGSKA, per germline (reference sequence). This CDR3 has 14 residues. CDR3 protein: CSARGAAANEKLFF. The CDR3 DNA sequence: TGCAGTGCTAGGGGTGCGGCAGCTAATGAAAAACTGTTTTTT.

This clonotype appeared many times. V gene TRBV20-1 combines with J gene TRBJ2-7, with D hard to call. The CDR3 contains 11 residues. Germline V gives CDR1 DFQATT, CDR2 SNEGSKA (reference sequence). Between the trimmed V and J ends, which lost 6 bases and 3 bases, there was a span of 9 bases. The CDR3 region is CSAHPFYEQYF. The DNA for the CDR3 is TGCAGTGCCCATCCGTTCTACGAGCAGTACTTC.

This clonotype was observed many times. This chain joins TRBV5-1 and TRBJ2-7; 8 bases agree with TRBD1. The CDR3 totals 14 residues. The V and J ends lost 2 bases and 3 bases, in that order; junction bases with no gene match: 4. Germline values: CDR1 SGHRS, CDR2 YFSETQ. The DNA of the CDR3 is TGCGCCAGCAGCTTTGACAGGGGACTCTACGAGCAGTACTTC. Its translation: CASSFDRGLYEQYF.

This clonotype was detected ten times or more. The chain uses TRBV5-1 and TRBJ2-1; 8 bases agree with TRBD2. This CDR3 has 17 amino acids. Germline V lookup: CDR1 SGHRS, CDR2 YFSETQ. Trimming at V came to 0 bases and at J to 8 bases, leaving 13 bases not matched to a gene. The CDR3 region is CASSLAVRGGPSDEQFF. CDR3 coding DNA: TGCGCCAGCAGCTTGGCGGTACGGGGGGGGCCGTCTGATGAGCAGTTCTTC.

This clonotype was seen a handful of times. V is TRBV5-1 and J is TRBJ2-7, with D perhaps matching TRBD1 (5 bases). Germline lookup yields CDR1 SGHRS and CDR2 YFSETQ. The CDR3 covers 14 residues. V was clipped by 2 bases and J by 4 bases, with 13 bases between them. CDR3 nucleotides: TGCGCCAGCAGCTTACCAGGGATTCCTTACGAGCAGTACTTC. It yields the protein CASSLPGIPYEQYF. The full variable domain, with the rest looked up from reference TRBV5-1 and TRBJ2-7, is KAGVTQTPRYLIKTRGQQVTLSCSPISGHRSVSWYQQTPGQGLQFLFEYFSETQRNKGNFPGRFSGRQFSNSRSEMNVSTLELGDSALYLCASSLPGIPYEQYFGPGTRLTVT.

This clonotype occurred many times. The chain has TRBV28 and TRBJ2-2; 9 bases align to TRBD1. Unmatched junction bases numbered 6, after V lost 6 bases and J lost 7 bases. The CDR3 is made up of 14 amino acids. Germline V lookup: CDR1 MDHEN, CDR2 SYDVKM. The CDR3 reads CASRGDREVGELFF. Here the CDR3 DNA reads TGTGCCAGCAGGGGGGACAGGGAGGTCGGGGAGCTGTTTTTT.

The J gene is TRBJ2-6, the V gene TRBV18, with D perhaps assigned TRBD1 or TRBD2 (5 bases each). The ends were cut back, 3 bases at V and 0 bases at J, with 12 bases in the middle. Germline CDR1 and CDR2: KGHSH and LQKENI. CDR3 length: 17 residues. CDR3 sequence reads: CASSPGTGVSGANVLTF. The CDR3 nucleotides are TGTGCCAGCTCACCGGGGACGGGCGTCTCTGGGGCCAACGTCCTGACTTTC.

This clonotype was counted ten times or more. The chain links TRBV7-3 to TRBJ2-1, with D perhaps TRBD1 (5 bases). The CDR3 contains 14 residues. V lost 3 bases, J lost 1 base, and 7 bases lay in between. Germline V lookup: CDR1 SGHTA, CDR2 FQGTGA. For the CDR3, the DNA is TGTGCCAGCAGCTTCCAGGGATCCTACAATGAGCAGTTCTTC. This encodes CASSFQGSYNEQFF.

The sample holds many counts of this clonotype. V gene TRBV29-1 combines with J gene TRBJ2-4; 7 nucleotides match TRBD1. With 1 base clipped from V and 15 bases from J, the junction kept 15 bases outside the gene matches. Germline CDR1 and CDR2: SQVTM and ANQGSEA. CDR3 length: 14 residues. In DNA form, the CDR3 reads TGCAGCGTTGAAGTGCGTCCCGTAGGGGGCTTTCGGTACTTC. It translates to CSVEVRPVGGFRYF.

There are many counts of this clonotype. The rearrangement links TRBV3-1 to TRBJ2-7; D gene ambiguous. Trimming took 0 bases from V and 6 from J, leaving 12 bases between them. The CDR3 runs to 14 residues. The germline V gene has CDR1 LGHDT and CDR2 YNNKEL (reference sequence). The CDR3 spells CASSQEGINSEQYF. The CDR3 region has the DNA TGTGCCAGCAGCCAAGAGGGGATCAACTCCGAGCAGTACTTC.

This clonotype was recorded at least ten times. The chain employs TRBV7-2 and TRBJ2-5; TRBD1 might be the D (5 bases). CDR3 size: 16 residues. Germline V CDR1 and CDR2: SGHTA, FQGNSA. With 1 base removed from V and 5 bases from J, the gap between germline ends came to 17 bases. This CDR3 is CASSLGTRAPVETQYF. CDR3 sequence (DNA): TGTGCCAGCAGCTTAGGTACCAGGGCCCCAGTGGAGACCCAGTACTTC. The complete variable domain, with remaining parts taken from reference TRBV7-2 and TRBJ2-5, reads GAGVSQSPSNKVTEKGKDVELRCDPISGHTALYWYRQSLGQGLEFLIYFQGNSAPDKSGLPSDRFSAERTGGSVSTLTIQRTQQEDSAVYLCASSLGTRAPVETQYFGPGTRLLVL.

This clonotype was seen many times. The rearrangement links TRBV6-1 to TRBJ2-1; tentative D call: TRBD1 (5 bases). The V gene's germline CDR1 is MNHNS and CDR2 SASEGT. CDR3 length equals 17 residues. The V end was cut by 2 bases, the J end by 1 base, with 15 bases between. This chain's CDR3 is CASSEIPGAMSYNEQFF. In DNA form, the CDR3 reads TGTGCCAGCAGTGAAATTCCTGGGGCAATGTCCTACAATGAGCAGTTCTTC.